This TCR beta chain is drawn from a study of T cell changes during pregnancy in multiple sclerosis. Data came from immunoSEQ multiplex PCR; TCRdb stores just in-frame clones and leaves some out. The repertoire consists of 66,000 or so clones, with 91% occurring once and the leading ten covering around 5.2%. Trimming at V came to 5 bases and at J to 0 bases, leaving 9 bases not matched to a gene. Per the germline V gene, CDR1 is MNHEY and CDR2 is SMNVEV (reference sequence). The CDR3 is made up of 16 amino acids. This receptor was obtained from a female donor with multiple sclerosis, enrolled in a pregnancy study. This specimen consisted of CD8+ T cells from peripheral blood mononuclear cells, obtained before pregnancy. The chain carries TRBV27 and TRBJ2-5; TRBD2 aligns across 7 bases. The CDR3 loop is CASSPSSGEYQETQYF. CDR3 DNA: TGTGCCAGCAGTCCCAGCAGCGGGGAGTACCAAGAGACCCAGTACTTC.